This T cell receptor (beta chain) comes out of a study of OX40 agonist ivuxolimab in advanced cancers. The wider study: In this cohort, patients received ivuxolimab, an agonistic anti-OX40 (CD134) antibody.

Regarding the study as a whole: Clonal expansion was seen in CD4+ and CD8+ blood T cells by week 6 at 0.1 to 3.0 mg/kg. Expanded clones tended on average to be more numerous among CD8+ T cells than CD4+.

A history of autoimmune disease or systemic immunosuppression excluded patients. Assay: immunoSEQ multiplex PCR; the TCRdb copy retains only in-frame clones and omits some. There are around 35,000 clones in the sample; roughly 84% occur only once, and 8.5% to 14% lies in the top ten. For this clone: Its antigen is still unknown.

The sample in question was CD4+ or CD8+ T cells sorted from blood, obtained in a trial of the OX40 agonist ivuxolimab. This clonotype was obtained from an adult with an advanced solid tumor such as melanoma, head and neck, liver or kidney cancer.

The CDR3 spells CASSSLAASTDTQYF. The CDR3 nucleotides read TGTGCCAGCAGCTCGCTAGCAGCTAGCACAGATACGCAGTATTTT. V gene TRBV7-9 combines with J gene TRBJ2-3, with D maybe TRBD2 (5 bases). Germline V gene lookup returns CDR1 SEHNR and CDR2 FQNEAQ (reference sequence). This CDR3 is 15 amino acids long. V was pared by 4 bases and J by 0 bases, with 11 bases between.